These 32 T cell receptor beta chains originate from one sample sequenced in a study of blood T cell repertoires in COVID-19. Sequencing was performed with immunoSEQ multiplex PCR; in TCRdb, only in-frame clones are kept and a portion is missing. The data contain 130,000 to 150,000 clones, around nine tenths of them singletons. Sequencing was done on a sample of PBMCs or T cells enriched from blood (not recorded which). The receptors were sampled from a woman aged 25-40 years with acute COVID-19.

V is TRBV6-2 or TRBV6-3 and J is TRBJ2-2; possibly TRBD2 for D (7 bases). The germline V gene encodes CDR1 MNHEY and CDR2 SVGEGT. The CDR3 extends over 14 amino acids. V was shortened by 6 bases and J by 9 bases, with 17 bases between the two germline ends. The CDR3 loop is CASSLSRGAWELFF. Written as DNA, the CDR3 is TGTGCCAGCAGCCTCAGCCGGGGGGCATGGGAGCTGTTTTTT.

The chain is built from TRBV12-3 or TRBV12-4 and TRBJ1-2; D possibly corresponds to TRBD1 (5 bases). This CDR3 spans 11 amino acids. Between the trimmed V and J ends, which lost 3 bases and 13 bases, there was a span of 12 bases. The CDR3 loop reads CASSLGLGGTF. The CDR3 DNA is TGTGCCAGCAGTTTGGGCCTCGGGGGCACCTTC.

The chain links TRBV29-1 to TRBJ2-7; 12 bases fit TRBD2. V trimming: 7 bases; J trimming: 0 bases; junction bases outside the gene matches: 7. This CDR3 is 15 amino acids long. Germline V gene data show CDR1 as SQVTM and CDR2 as ANQGSEA. The CDR3 region is CSAWTSGTVSYEQYF. CDR3 coding DNA: TGCAGCGCCTGGACTAGCGGGACCGTCTCCTACGAGCAGTACTTC.

This chain joins TRBV19 and TRBJ2-6; possibly TRBD1 for D (6 bases). CDR3 length equals 15 residues. Germline V gene lookup returns CDR1 LNHDA and CDR2 SQIVND (reference sequence). Trimming stripped 8 bases from V and 0 bases from J, with 11 bases between. This CDR3 is CASRQVDSGANVLTF. The CDR3 DNA sequence: TGTGCCAGTCGACAGGTGGACTCTGGGGCCAACGTCCTGACTTTC.

The chain employs TRBV7-8 and TRBJ1-2; weak D call: TRBD1 (5 bases). Germline loops: CDR1 SGHVS, CDR2 FQNEAQ. Trimming took 5 bases from V and 0 from J, leaving 13 bases between them. This CDR3 spans 15 amino acids. This chain's CDR3 is CASSLGHSSNYGYTF. The CDR3 nucleotides are TGTGCCAGCAGCCTCGGACATTCTTCTAACTATGGCTACACCTTC.

J is TRBJ2-5 and V is TRBV5-4, with 12 positions matching TRBD2. Trimming cost V 4 bases and J 5 bases; bases outside gene matches: 9. The CDR3 is made up of 16 amino acids. Germline CDR1 and CDR2: SGHNT and YYREEE (reference sequence). The CDR3: CASSGMTSGSAETQYF. Here the CDR3 DNA reads TGTGCCAGCAGCGGGATGACTAGCGGGAGCGCGGAGACCCAGTACTTC.

V gene TRBV19 combines with J gene TRBJ2-1, with 12 bases aligning to TRBD2. Trimming cost V 5 bases and J 0 bases; bases outside gene matches: 11. Looked up from germline, CDR1 is LNHDA and CDR2 is SQIVND (reference sequence). This CDR3 has 19 residues. CDR3 sequence reads: CASSWTSGVPLSSYNEQFF. The CDR3, as DNA: TGTGCCAGTAGTTGGACTAGCGGGGTTCCCCTTAGCTCCTACAATGAGCAGTTCTTC. The full variable domain, rest sourced from reference TRBV19 and TRBJ2-1, is DGGITQSPKYLFRKEGQNVTLSCEQNLNHDAMYWYRQDPGQGLRLIYYSQIVNDFQKGDIAEGYSVSREKKESFPLTVTSAQKNPTAFYLCASSWTSGVPLSSYNEQFFGPGTRLTVL.

This clone showed up just a few times. The chain carries TRBV7-9 and TRBJ2-7; possibly TRBD2 for D (6 bases). In germline, CDR1 is SEHNR, CDR2 FQNEAQ (reference sequence). The CDR3 loop spans 13 amino acids. V lost 5 bases and J 2 bases, leaving 10 bases between the germline ends. CDR3: CASSPGGAYEQYF. The CDR3 DNA reads TGTGCCAGCAGCCCGGGCGGGGCCTACGAGCAGTACTTC.

This sequence joins TRBV7-3 and TRBJ2-3, with D possibly TRBD2 on 5 matching bases. This CDR3 comprises 15 residues. V was shortened by 2 bases and J by 0 bases, with 9 bases between the two germline ends. CDR1 is SGHTA, CDR2 FQGTGA, per germline. CDR3 DNA sequence: TGTGCCAGCAGCTTATACGGCGGGAGCACAGATACGCAGTATTTT. Protein product: CASSLYGGSTDTQYF.

This chain connects TRBV21-1 to TRBJ2-5; the D segment call TRBD1 is taken from the table without a DNA check. TRBV21-1 is described as a pseudogene. This CDR3 is built from 14 residues. Here the CDR3 DNA reads TGTGCCAGCAGCCACCGATACAGGGAAGAGACCCAGTACTTC. Translation gives CASSHRYREETQYF.

The chain is built from TRBV21-1 and TRBJ2-7; whether TRBD2, the table's D call, matches the DNA was not checked. TRBV21-1 has pseudogene status. The CDR3 consists of 13 residues. The CDR3 reads CASSKLTGGGEYF. The CDR3 coding sequence is TGTGCCAGCAGCAAATTGACTGGCGGGGGAGAGTACTTC.

V is TRBV7-2 and J is TRBJ2-2; possibly TRBD2 for D (6 bases). The CDR3 loop spans 17 amino acids. The germline gives CDR1 SGHTA, CDR2 FQGNSA. Trimming removed 5 bases at V and 1 base at J, with 17 bases between. The DNA for the CDR3 is TGTGCCAGCAGCCCACGGAGGAGGGGATTGAACACCGGGGAGCTGTTTTTT. Translating gives CASSPRRRGLNTGELFF.

This chain links TRBV29-1 with TRBJ1-1; no clear D gene. This CDR3 has 14 residues. V lost 5 bases and J 0 bases, leaving 13 bases between the germline ends. The germline gives CDR1 SQVTM, CDR2 ANQGSEA. The chain's CDR3 is CSVLRNPMNTEAFF. In nucleotides, the CDR3 is TGCAGCGTTCTAAGAAATCCAATGAACACTGAAGCTTTCTTT.

A remark on this clone: The same CDR3 is also encoded by other DNA sequences in this sample. This sequence joins TRBV28 and TRBJ1-1; D is possibly TRBD1 (5 bases). This CDR3 comprises 13 residues. Germline V gene lookup returns CDR1 MDHEN and CDR2 SYDVKM. Trimming took off 2 bases at V and 5 bases at J, with 9 bases between the two ends. As DNA, the CDR3 is TGTGCCAGCAGTTTACCGGGGGGAACTGAAGCTTTCTTT. Protein: CASSLPGGTEAFF.

The chain combines TRBV2 with TRBJ1-2, with D maybe TRBD1 (5 bases). The germline gives CDR1 SNHLY, CDR2 FYNNEI. The length of the CDR3 is 14 residues. V was pared by 2 bases and J by 4 bases, with 11 bases between. CDR3 sequence reads: CASSEWRGSYGYTF. The CDR3 coding sequence is TGTGCCAGCAGTGAATGGCGGGGGAGCTATGGCTACACCTTC.

This clone has more than one count but fewer than ten. This sequence joins TRBV28 and TRBJ2-7; possible D gene TRBD1, 5 bases. V lost 3 bases and J lost 3, with 12 bases in between. The CDR3 consists of 14 residues. Germline CDR1 and CDR2: MDHEN and SYDVKM. The CDR3 DNA reads as TGTGCCAGCAGTTTCGTAAAGGGGATCTACGAGCAGTACTTC. It translates to CASSFVKGIYEQYF.

V is TRBV27 and J is TRBJ1-5; D uncertain. The CDR3 has 13 amino acids. Germline-derived CDR1 and CDR2 are MNHEY and SMNVEV (reference sequence). V was cut by 3 bases and J by 5 bases, with 8 bases left in between. This chain's CDR3 is CASSFEGYQPQHF. DNA of the CDR3: TGTGCCAGCAGTTTCGAGGGCTATCAGCCCCAGCATTTT.

The V and J genes are TRBV6-1 and TRBJ2-7; TRBD1 is a possible D gene (5 bases). The germline V gene encodes CDR1 MNHNS and CDR2 SASEGT. The CDR3 extends over 16 amino acids. Between the trimmed V and J ends, which lost 4 bases and 0 bases, there was a span of 16 bases. The CDR3 loop is CASSVLGQASSYEQYF. For the CDR3, the DNA is TGTGCCAGCAGTGTTCTGGGGCAGGCGAGCTCCTACGAGCAGTACTTC.

The chain couples TRBV28 to TRBJ1-5, with TRBD1 matching over 9 bases. The V gene's germline CDR1 is MDHEN and CDR2 SYDVKM. CDR3 size: 14 residues. V lost 4 bases to trimming and J lost 2 bases; unmatched junction nucleotides: 0. CDR3 coding DNA: TGTGCCAGCAGTTGGGACAGGGGCAATCAGCCCCAGCATTTT. It encodes CASSWDRGNQPQHF.

V gene TRBV3-1 (or the pseudogene TRBV3-2) combines with J gene TRBJ2-2, with TRBD2 matching over 13 bases. The CDR3 loop spans 16 amino acids. Germline-derived CDR1 and CDR2 are LGHDT and YNNKEL (reference sequence). Losses at the gene ends were 1 base for V and 8 bases for J; bases not matched to a gene: 4. CDR3 protein: CASSQGTSGSTGELFF. In nucleotides, the CDR3 is TGTGCCAGCAGCCAAGGGACTAGCGGGAGTACTGGGGAGCTGTTTTTT.

The chain is built from TRBV9 and TRBJ1-3; D gene unclear. CDR1 and CDR2 from the germline V gene are SGDLS and YYNGEE. The V end was cut by 3 bases, the J end by 0 bases, with 7 bases between. The CDR3 covers 14 residues. The DNA of the CDR3 is TGTGCCAGCAGCGGACTCTCCTCTGGAAACACCATATATTTT. Protein sequence: CASSGLSSGNTIYF.

The rearrangement uses TRBV20-1 and TRBJ1-2; 11 bases are shared with TRBD1. The CDR3 covers 16 residues. V trimming: 3 bases; J trimming: 4 bases; junction bases outside the gene matches: 10. The germline V gene encodes CDR1 DFQATT and CDR2 SNEGSKA (reference sequence). The CDR3 loop is CSASPWTGGRGYGYTF. DNA of the CDR3: TGCAGTGCTAGTCCATGGACAGGGGGCAGGGGCTATGGCTACACCTTC.

This rearrangement joins TRBV28 to TRBJ1-5; maybe TRBD1 (5 bases). CDR1 and CDR2 from the germline V gene are MDHEN and SYDVKM. The CDR3 consists of 16 residues. V lost 6 bases to trimming and J lost 3 bases, with 18 bases between them. The CDR3 nucleotides read TGTGCCAGCAGGCTTGGGGCAGAACCAAACAATCAGCCCCAGCATTTT. Translating it yields CASRLGAEPNNQPQHF.

The chain recombines TRBV18 with TRBJ2-5; the match to TRBD2 covers 10 bases. Germline V gene lookup returns CDR1 KGHSH and CDR2 LQKENI. The CDR3 spans 17 residues. V lost 0 bases to trimming and J lost 5 bases; unmatched junction nucleotides: 9. The CDR3 bases are TGTGCCAGCTCACCACCCATCCCTAGCGGGGGAACGGAGACCCAGTACTTC. Translation gives CASSPPIPSGGTETQYF. Full variable domain (rest looked up from reference TRBV18 and TRBJ2-5): NAGVMQNPRHLVRRRGQEARLRCSPMKGHSHVYWYRQLPEEGLKFMVYLQKENIIDESGMPKERFSAEFPKEGPSILRIQQVVRGDSAAYFCASSPPIPSGGTETQYFGPGTRLLVL.

The chain combines TRBV4-2 with TRBJ2-7, with D uncertain. The V and J ends lost 1 base and 4 bases respectively, with 8 bases between them. In germline, CDR1 is LGHNA, CDR2 YNFKEQ. The CDR3 is made up of 13 amino acids. CDR3 sequence reads: CASSQGSKYEQYF. The CDR3 region has the DNA TGTGCCAGCAGCCAAGGTTCTAAGTACGAGCAGTACTTC.

The gene calls are TRBV3-1 (or the pseudogene TRBV3-2) and TRBJ1-1; maybe TRBD1 (6 bases). This CDR3 spans 12 amino acids. Trimming removed 4 bases from V and 8 bases from J, with 11 bases in between. Germline CDR1 LGHDT, CDR2 YNNKEL (reference sequence). Here the CDR3 reads CASSPEGGEAFF. In DNA, the CDR3 is TGTGCCAGCAGCCCAGAGGGGGGGGAAGCTTTCTTT.

The gene calls are TRBV30 and TRBJ2-1; 12 bases are a match to TRBD2. V trimming: 7 bases; J trimming: 9 bases; junction bases outside the gene matches: 13. The germline gives CDR1 GTSNPN, CDR2 SVGIG (reference sequence). CDR3 length equals 15 residues. The chain's CDR3 is CASALTSGSASEQFF. The CDR3 region has the DNA TGTGCCTCCGCCCTGACTAGCGGGAGTGCTAGTGAGCAGTTCTTC.

This clone was seen a few times. The V gene is TRBV28, the J gene TRBJ1-1; D uncertain. Trimming removed 2 bases from V and 8 bases from J, with 9 bases in between. The V gene's germline CDR1 is MDHEN and CDR2 SYDVKM. The CDR3 loop spans 12 amino acids. CDR3 DNA: TGTGCCAGCAGTTTAACAATGAAGGAAGCTTTCTTT. Its translation is CASSLTMKEAFF.

This chain connects TRBV19 to TRBJ2-3; 9 bases match TRBD1. V lost 10 bases to trimming and J lost 6 bases; unmatched junction nucleotides: 8. The germline gives CDR1 LNHDA, CDR2 SQIVND (reference sequence). This CDR3 is built from 13 residues. CDR3 region: CATSDRGGDTQYF. The DNA of the CDR3 is TGTGCCACCTCAGACAGGGGGGGGGATACGCAGTATTTT.

This clone was seen once. The chain combines TRBV4-3 with TRBJ2-5, with 7 bases lining up with TRBD1. The CDR3 contains 16 residues. V lost 0 bases and J lost 1; bases outside the gene matches: 5. Germline CDR1 LGHNA, CDR2 YSLEER. In DNA, the CDR3 is TGCGCCAGCAGCCAAGAGGGCAGGGGGTCCCAAGAGACCCAGTACTTC. Its translation: CASSQEGRGSQETQYF.

This sequence joins TRBV19 and TRBJ1-6; tentative D call: TRBD1 (6 bases). Germline CDR1 LNHDA, CDR2 SQIVND (reference sequence). V was shortened by 7 bases and J by 12 bases, with 19 bases between the two germline ends. The length of the CDR3 is 14 residues. Written as DNA, the CDR3 is TGTGCCAGTACCTCAACGCTATCAGGGGTACCCCTCCACTTT. This codes for CASTSTLSGVPLHF.

This chain joins TRBV23-1 and TRBJ2-5; D perhaps matches TRBD2 (7 bases). TRBV23-1 is annotated as an ORF whose role is uncertain. The CDR3 runs 22 residues. Trimming left V 0 bases short and J 3 bases short, with 32 bases between. CDR3 nucleotide sequence: TGCGCCAGCAGTCAATCTTCGCCGGGACCGCAGGAGGGGGAGGGCCGGGAAGAGACCCAGTACTTC. As protein: CASSQSSPGPQEGEGREETQYF.